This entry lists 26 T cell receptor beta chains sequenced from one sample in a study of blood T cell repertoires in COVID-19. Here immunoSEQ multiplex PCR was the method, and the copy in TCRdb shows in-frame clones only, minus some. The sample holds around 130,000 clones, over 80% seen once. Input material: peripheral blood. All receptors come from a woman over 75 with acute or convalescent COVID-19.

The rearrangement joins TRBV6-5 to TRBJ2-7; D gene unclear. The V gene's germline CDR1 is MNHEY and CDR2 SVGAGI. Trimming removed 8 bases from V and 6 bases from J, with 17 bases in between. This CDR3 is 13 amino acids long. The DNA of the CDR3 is TGTGCCAGCTCAAGCCCGAAATTCGGCGAGCAGTACTTC. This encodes CASSSPKFGEQYF.

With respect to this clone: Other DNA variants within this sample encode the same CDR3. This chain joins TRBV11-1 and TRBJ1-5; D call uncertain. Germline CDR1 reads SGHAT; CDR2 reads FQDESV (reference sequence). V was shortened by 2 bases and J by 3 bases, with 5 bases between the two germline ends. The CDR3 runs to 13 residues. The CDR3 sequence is CASSLTVNQPQHF. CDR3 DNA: TGTGCCAGCAGCTTAACAGTCAATCAGCCCCAGCATTTT.

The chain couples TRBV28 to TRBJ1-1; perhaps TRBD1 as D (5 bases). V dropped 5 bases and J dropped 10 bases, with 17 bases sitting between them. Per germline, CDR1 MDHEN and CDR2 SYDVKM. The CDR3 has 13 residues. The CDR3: CASSAPGLTRAFF. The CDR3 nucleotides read TGTGCCAGCAGTGCCCCAGGGTTAACGCGAGCTTTCTTT.

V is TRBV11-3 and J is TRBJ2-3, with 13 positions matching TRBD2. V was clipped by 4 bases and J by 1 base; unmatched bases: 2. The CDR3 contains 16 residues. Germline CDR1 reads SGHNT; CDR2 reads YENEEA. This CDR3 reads CASSYGLAGGTDTQYF. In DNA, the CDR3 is TGTGCCAGCAGCTACGGACTAGCGGGGGGCACAGATACGCAGTATTTT. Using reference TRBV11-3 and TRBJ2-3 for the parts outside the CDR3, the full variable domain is EAGVVQSPRYKIIEKKQPVAFWCNPISGHNTLYWYLQNLGQGPELLIRYENEEAVDDSQLPKDRFSAERLKGVDSTLKIQPAELGDSAVYLCASSYGLAGGTDTQYFGPGTRLTVL.

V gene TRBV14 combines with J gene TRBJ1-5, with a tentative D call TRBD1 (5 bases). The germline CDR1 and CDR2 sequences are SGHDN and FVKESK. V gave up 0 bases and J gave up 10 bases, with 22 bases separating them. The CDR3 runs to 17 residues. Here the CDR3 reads CASSQEVTAGGRSPQHF. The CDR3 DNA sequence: TGTGCCAGCAGCCAAGAAGTGACAGCGGGCGGCAGGAGTCCCCAGCATTTT.

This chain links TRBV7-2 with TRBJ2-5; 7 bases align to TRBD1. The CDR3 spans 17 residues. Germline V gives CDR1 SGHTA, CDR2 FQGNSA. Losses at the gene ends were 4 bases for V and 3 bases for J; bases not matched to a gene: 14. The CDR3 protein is CASSSPLRNRGKETQYF. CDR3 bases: TGTGCCAGCAGCTCCCCCCTCCGCAACAGGGGAAAAGAGACCCAGTACTTC.

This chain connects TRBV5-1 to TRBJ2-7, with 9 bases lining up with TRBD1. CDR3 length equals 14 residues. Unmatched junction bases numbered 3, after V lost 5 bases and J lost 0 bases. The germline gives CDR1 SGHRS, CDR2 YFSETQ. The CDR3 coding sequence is TGCGCCAGCAGAAGGACAGGGGACTCCTACGAGCAGTACTTC. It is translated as CASRRTGDSYEQYF.

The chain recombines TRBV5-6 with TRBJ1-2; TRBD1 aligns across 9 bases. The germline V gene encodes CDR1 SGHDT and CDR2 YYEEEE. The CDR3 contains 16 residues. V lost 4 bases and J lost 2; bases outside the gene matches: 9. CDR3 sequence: CASSEVGQGINYGYTF. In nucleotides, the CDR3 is TGTGCCAGCAGCGAAGTCGGACAGGGGATAAACTATGGCTACACCTTC.

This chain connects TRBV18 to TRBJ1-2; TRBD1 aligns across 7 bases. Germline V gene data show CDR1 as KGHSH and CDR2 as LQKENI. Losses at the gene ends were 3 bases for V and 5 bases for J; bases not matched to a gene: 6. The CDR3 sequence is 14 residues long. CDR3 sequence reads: CASSPSLQGYGYTF. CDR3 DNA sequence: TGTGCCAGCTCACCTTCATTACAGGGGTATGGCTACACCTTC.

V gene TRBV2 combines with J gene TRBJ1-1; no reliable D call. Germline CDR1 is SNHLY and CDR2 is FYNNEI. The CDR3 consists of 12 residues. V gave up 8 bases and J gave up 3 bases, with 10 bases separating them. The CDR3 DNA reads TGTGCCAGCTTAGATACGTACACTGAAGCTTTCTTT. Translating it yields CASLDTYTEAFF.

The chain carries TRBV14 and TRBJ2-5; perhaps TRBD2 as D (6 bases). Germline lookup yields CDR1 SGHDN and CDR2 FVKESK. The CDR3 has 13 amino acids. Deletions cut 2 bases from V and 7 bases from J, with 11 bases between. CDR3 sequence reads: CASSQNGGVTQYF. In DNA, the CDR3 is TGTGCCAGCAGCCAAAATGGAGGGGTGACCCAGTACTTC.

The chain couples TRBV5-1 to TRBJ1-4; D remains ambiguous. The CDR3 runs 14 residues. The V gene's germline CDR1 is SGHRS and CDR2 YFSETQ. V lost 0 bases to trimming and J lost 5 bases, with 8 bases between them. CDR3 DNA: TGCGCCAGCAGCTTGGACAGCGGGAATGAAAAACTGTTTTTT. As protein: CASSLDSGNEKLFF.

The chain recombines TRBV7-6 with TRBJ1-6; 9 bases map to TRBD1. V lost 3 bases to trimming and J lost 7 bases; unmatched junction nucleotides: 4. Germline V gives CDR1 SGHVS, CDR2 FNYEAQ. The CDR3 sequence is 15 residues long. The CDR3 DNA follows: TGTGCCAGCAGCTTGATCGGGACAGGGAATTCACCCCTCCACTTT. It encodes CASSLIGTGNSPLHF.

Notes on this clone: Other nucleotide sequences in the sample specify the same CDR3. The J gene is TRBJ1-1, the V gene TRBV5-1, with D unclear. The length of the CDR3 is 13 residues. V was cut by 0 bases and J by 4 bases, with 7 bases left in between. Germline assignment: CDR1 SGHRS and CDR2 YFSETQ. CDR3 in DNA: TGCGCCAGCAGCTTGGTGGAGGGCACTGAAGCTTTCTTT. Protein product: CASSLVEGTEAFF.

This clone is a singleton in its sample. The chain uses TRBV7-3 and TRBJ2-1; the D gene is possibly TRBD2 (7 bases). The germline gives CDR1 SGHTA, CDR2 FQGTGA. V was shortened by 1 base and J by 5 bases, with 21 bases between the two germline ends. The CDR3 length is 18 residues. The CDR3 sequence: CASSLRPGGGFINNEQFF. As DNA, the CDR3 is TGTGCCAGCAGCTTAAGGCCGGGGGGCGGTTTTATAAACAATGAGCAGTTCTTC.

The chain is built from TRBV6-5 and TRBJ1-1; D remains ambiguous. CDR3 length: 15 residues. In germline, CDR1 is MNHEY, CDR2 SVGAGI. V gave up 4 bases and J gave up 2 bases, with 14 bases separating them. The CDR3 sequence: CASSWARSFNTEAFF. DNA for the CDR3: TGTGCCAGCAGTTGGGCCCGTTCTTTCAACACTGAAGCTTTCTTT.

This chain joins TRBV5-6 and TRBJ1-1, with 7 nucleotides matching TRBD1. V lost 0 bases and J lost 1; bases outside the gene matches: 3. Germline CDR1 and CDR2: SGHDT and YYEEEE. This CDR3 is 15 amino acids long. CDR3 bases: TGTGCCAGCAGCTTGGGGGACAGCCGGAACACTGAAGCTTTCTTT. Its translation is CASSLGDSRNTEAFF.

CDR3 residues: CASSVQRGGTTVETQYF. The CDR3 DNA reads TGTGCCAGCAGTGTCCAGCGCGGGGGAACGACGGTTGAGACCCAGTACTTC. The chain uses TRBV2 and TRBJ2-5; 7 positions match TRBD2. This CDR3 region has 17 residues. V shed 4 bases, J shed 5 bases, and the junction held 16 bases outside the gene matches. Germline CDR1 reads SNHLY; CDR2 reads FYNNEI.

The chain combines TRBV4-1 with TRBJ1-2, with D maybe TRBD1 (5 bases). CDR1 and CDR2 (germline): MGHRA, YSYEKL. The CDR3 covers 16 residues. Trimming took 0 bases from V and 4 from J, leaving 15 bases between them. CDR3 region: CASSQDQASRVYGYTF. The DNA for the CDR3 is TGCGCCAGCAGCCAAGATCAAGCGAGCAGGGTCTATGGCTACACCTTC.

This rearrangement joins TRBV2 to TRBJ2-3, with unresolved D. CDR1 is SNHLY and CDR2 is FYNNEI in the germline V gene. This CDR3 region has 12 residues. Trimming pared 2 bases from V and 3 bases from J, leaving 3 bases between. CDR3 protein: CASSEYTDTQYF. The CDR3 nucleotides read TGTGCCAGCAGTGAATATACAGATACGCAGTATTTT.

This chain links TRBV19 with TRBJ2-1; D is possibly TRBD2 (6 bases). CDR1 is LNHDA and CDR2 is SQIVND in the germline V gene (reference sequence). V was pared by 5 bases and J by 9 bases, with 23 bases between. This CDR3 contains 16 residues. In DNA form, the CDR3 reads TGTGCCAGTAGTCCCAGGCTGGGGCGGGGCGACAGTGAGCAGTTCTTC. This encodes CASSPRLGRGDSEQFF.

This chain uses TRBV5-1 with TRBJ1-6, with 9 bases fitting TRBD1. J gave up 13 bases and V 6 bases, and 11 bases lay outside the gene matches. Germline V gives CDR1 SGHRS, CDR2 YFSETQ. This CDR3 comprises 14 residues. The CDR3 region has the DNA TGCGCCAGCACCGAGGGACAGGGAGTAGGCCCCCTCCACTTT. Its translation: CASTEGQGVGPLHF.

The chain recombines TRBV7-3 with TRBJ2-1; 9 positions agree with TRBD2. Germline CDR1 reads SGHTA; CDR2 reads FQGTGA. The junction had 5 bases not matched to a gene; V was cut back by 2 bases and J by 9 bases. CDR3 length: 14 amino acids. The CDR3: CASSLAGGPREQFF. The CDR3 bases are TGTGCCAGCAGCTTAGCGGGGGGGCCTCGTGAGCAGTTCTTC.

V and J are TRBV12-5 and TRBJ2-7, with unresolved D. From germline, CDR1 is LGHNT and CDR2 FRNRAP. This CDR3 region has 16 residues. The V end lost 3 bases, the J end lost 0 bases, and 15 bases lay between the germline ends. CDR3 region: CASGLMGHYSSYEQYF. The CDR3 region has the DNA TGTGCTAGTGGTTTAATGGGTCATTACAGCTCCTACGAGCAGTACTTC.

CDR3 sequence: CASSLWEDNSPLHF. The DNA of the CDR3 is TGCGCCAGCAGCTTGTGGGAGGATAATTCACCCCTCCACTTT. The gene calls are TRBV5-1 and TRBJ1-6; D is undetermined. From germline, CDR1 is SGHRS and CDR2 YFSETQ. V dropped 1 base and J dropped 5 bases, with 7 bases sitting between them. The CDR3 spans 14 residues. Combining the CDR3 with reference TRBV5-1 and TRBJ1-6 gives the whole variable domain KAGVTQTPRYLIKTRGQQVTLSCSPISGHRSVSWYQQTPGQGLQFLFEYFSETQRNKGNFPGRFSGRQFSNSRSEMNVSTLELGDSALYLCASSLWEDNSPLHFGNGTRLTVT.

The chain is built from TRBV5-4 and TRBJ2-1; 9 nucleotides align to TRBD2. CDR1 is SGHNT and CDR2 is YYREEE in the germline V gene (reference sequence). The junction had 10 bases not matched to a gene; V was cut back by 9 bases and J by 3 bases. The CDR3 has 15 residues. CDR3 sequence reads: CATSFASGDYNEQFF. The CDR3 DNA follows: TGTGCCACATCTTTCGCTAGCGGGGACTACAATGAGCAGTTCTTC.